This is a list of T cell receptor beta chains from one sample in a study of T cell responses to AZD1222 COVID-19 vaccine. TCRdb's copy holds only in-frame clones and misses some; the assay was immunoSEQ multiplex PCR. The sample carries tens of thousands of clones, roughly 75% recorded once. The starting material was peripheral blood, obtained 28 days after the second AZD1222 dose. The receptors stem from an adult who received the AZD1222 COVID-19 vaccine. Both conserved end residues are part of each CDR3. Some rows mark clone size as missing; the rest say once, few, many or name a class of expanded clone.

size: .
V: TRBV13
length: 13
CDR3: CASSSVGRGTQFF

size: .
V: TRBV28
length: 13
CDR3: CASSPGGFYEQYF

size: few
V: TRBV27
length: 15
CDR3: CASSALLQGTGELFF

size: .
V: TRBV6-5
length: 14
CDR3: CASSPEHSNQPQHF

size: .
V: TRBV28
length: 14
CDR3: CASSLGLLSYEQYF

size: few
V: TRBV19
length: 16
CDR3: CARHLNNDRACYGYTF

size: .
V: TRBV28
length: 14
CDR3: CASRPQGLSYEQYF

size: .
V: TRBV30
length: 14
CDR3: CAWSVRLPGGKLFF

size: .
V: TRBV9
length: 16
CDR3: CASSSGLAGTADTQYF

size: .
V: TRBV5-4
length: 14
CDR3: CASSSRTTPHEQYF

size: .
V: TRBV10-2
length: 12
CDR3: CASSESRDTIYF

size: .
V: TRBV18
length: 17
CDR3: CASSQNGRAGDTGELFF

size: few
V: TRBV6-5
length: 15
CDR3: CASSSIQRFPSGYTF

size: .
V: TRBV7-6
length: 12
CDR3: CASSLMNTEAFF

size: .
V: TRBV28
length: 15
CDR3: CASSLRGAGANVLTF

size: .
V: TRBV28
length: 18
CDR3: CASSLWTSGKGITDTQYF

size: few
V: TRBV28
length: 18
CDR3: CASSSLGDRGLTGEKLFF